This entry lists 7 T cell receptor beta chains sequenced from one sample in a study of blood T cell repertoires in COVID-19. The data were produced by immunoSEQ multiplex PCR, yet TCRdb's version contains in-frame clones alone and is incomplete. This sample yields under 200,000 clones, of which roughly nine tenths are seen a single time; roughly 7.3% belongs to the top ten. Sequences were obtained from peripheral blood. These receptors all come from a woman older than 75 in a cohort sampled during active or convalescent COVID-19.

This sequence joins TRBV30 and TRBJ1-2, with TRBD1 matching 11 bases. This CDR3 has 15 amino acids. Germline V gives CDR1 GTSNPN, CDR2 SVGIG (reference sequence). V shed 7 bases, J shed 0 bases, and the junction held 7 bases outside the gene matches. The CDR3: CAFSGTGGTNYGYTF. The CDR3 nucleotides read TGTGCCTTCTCCGGGACAGGGGGAACTAACTATGGCTACACCTTC.

The chain links TRBV12-3 or TRBV12-4 to TRBJ1-5, with D tentatively TRBD1 (5 bases). Between the trimmed V and J ends, which lost 7 bases and 10 bases, there was a span of 14 bases. This CDR3 spans 12 amino acids. The CDR3 sequence is CASTLGGEPQHF. In DNA form, the CDR3 reads TGTGCCAGCACCCTCGGAGGGGAACCCCAGCATTTT.

This clone is a singleton in its sample. The chain recombines TRBV11-2 with TRBJ2-3; D uncertain. The germline gives CDR1 SGHAT, CDR2 FQNNGV. This CDR3 is built from 14 residues. V was trimmed by 2 bases and J by 6 bases, leaving 12 bases between them. CDR3 protein: CASSLIRRADTQYF. The CDR3 coding sequence is TGTGCCAGCAGCTTAATTAGGAGAGCTGATACGCAGTATTTT.

This chain links TRBV7-6 with TRBJ1-1; 9 nucleotides align to TRBD1. CDR1 and CDR2 (germline): SGHVS, FNYEAQ. Trimming removed 5 bases from V and 3 bases from J; junction bases left unmatched: 4. The CDR3 spans 14 residues. The CDR3 DNA is TGTGCCAGCAGCGTGCGGACAGGGGACACTGAAGCTTTCTTT. The encoded protein is CASSVRTGDTEAFF.

CDR3 nucleotide sequence: TGTGCCAGCAAGGGGACACTCCTCCAAGAGACCCAGTACTTC. Protein: CASKGTLLQETQYF. J is TRBJ2-5 and V is TRBV6-5, with D possibly being TRBD1 (6 bases). The V gene's germline CDR1 is MNHEY and CDR2 SVGAGI. The CDR3 is 14 residues long. Trimming left V 7 bases short and J 1 base short, with 13 bases between.

The CDR3 protein is CASSFGQGLNNQPQHF. CDR3 nucleotide sequence: TGTGCCAGCAGTTTTGGTCAGGGTCTTAACAATCAGCCCCAGCATTTT. This chain connects TRBV27 to TRBJ1-5; weak D call: TRBD1 (5 bases). V lost 3 bases to trimming and J lost 3 bases, with 15 bases between them. This CDR3 is built from 16 residues. Per germline, CDR1 MNHEY and CDR2 SMNVEV (reference sequence).

The rearrangement joins TRBV27 to TRBJ1-2; TRBD1 agrees at 8 bases. J was trimmed by 4 bases and V by 3 bases; bases with no gene match: 7. Germline CDR1 MNHEY, CDR2 SMNVEV (reference sequence). This CDR3 contains 15 residues. CDR3 region: CASSFLGQGSYGYTF. CDR3 bases: TGTGCCAGCAGTTTCCTTGGACAGGGAAGCTATGGCTACACCTTC.